The sequence of this TCR beta chain was determined in a study of neoadjuvant anti-PD-1 for oral cavity cancer. Study observations and caveats: Higher pretreatment Treg/Th17 ratios tracked higher pretreatment blood clonality.

Analysis of PBMCs was direct, with no culture step. Points on this clone: Its specificity is unknown.

CDR1 is SGHAT and CDR2 is FQNNGV in the germline V gene. There are 15 residues in the CDR3. V lost 5 bases to trimming and J lost 2 bases, with 14 bases between them. Sequencing was performed with immunoSEQ multiplex PCR; in TCRdb, only in-frame clones are kept and a portion is missing. The sample includes some 16,000 clones, approximately 68% of them seen just once. Specimen: PBMCs, collected before nivolumab (anti-PD-1) treatment. The receptor's source is a person between 40 and 85 years old with oral cavity squamous cell carcinoma. The chain employs TRBV11-2 and TRBJ2-3; D perhaps matches TRBD1 (5 bases). The CDR3, as DNA: TGTGCCAGCAGCAGGGGCGAGGTAGTCACAGATACGCAGTATTTT. Translating it yields CASSRGEVVTDTQYF.